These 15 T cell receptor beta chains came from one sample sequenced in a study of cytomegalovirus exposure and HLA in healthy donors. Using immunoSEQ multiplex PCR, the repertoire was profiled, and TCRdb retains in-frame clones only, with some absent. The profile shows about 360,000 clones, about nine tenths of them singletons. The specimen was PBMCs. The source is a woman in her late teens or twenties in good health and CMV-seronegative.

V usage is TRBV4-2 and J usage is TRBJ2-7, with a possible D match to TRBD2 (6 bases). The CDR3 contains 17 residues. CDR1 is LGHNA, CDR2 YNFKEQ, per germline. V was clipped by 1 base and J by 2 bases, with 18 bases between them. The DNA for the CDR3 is TGTGCCAGCAGCCAAGGCAACCGGGACTTTAGAGCCTACGAGCAGTACTTC. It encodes CASSQGNRDFRAYEQYF.

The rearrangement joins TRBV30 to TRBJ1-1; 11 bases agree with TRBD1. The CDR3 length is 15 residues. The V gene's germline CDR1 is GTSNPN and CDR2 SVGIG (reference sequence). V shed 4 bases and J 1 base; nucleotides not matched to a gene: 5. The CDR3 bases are TGTGCCTGGACCCGGGACAGGGGGGGGAACACTGAAGCTTTCTTT. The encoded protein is CAWTRDRGGNTEAFF.

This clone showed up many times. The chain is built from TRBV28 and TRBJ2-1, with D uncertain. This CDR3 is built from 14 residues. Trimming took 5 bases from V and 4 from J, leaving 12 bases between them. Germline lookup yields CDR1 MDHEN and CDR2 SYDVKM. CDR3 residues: CASSEYPTYNEQFF. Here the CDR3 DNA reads TGTGCCAGCAGTGAGTATCCGACTTACAATGAGCAGTTCTTC.

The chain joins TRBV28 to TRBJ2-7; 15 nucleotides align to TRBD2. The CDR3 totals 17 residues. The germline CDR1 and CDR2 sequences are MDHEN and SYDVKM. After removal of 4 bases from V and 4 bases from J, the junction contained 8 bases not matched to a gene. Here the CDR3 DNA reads TGTGCCAGCAGTTCCATGGGGACTAGCGGGAGGAGTTACGAGCAGTACTTC. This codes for CASSSMGTSGRSYEQYF.

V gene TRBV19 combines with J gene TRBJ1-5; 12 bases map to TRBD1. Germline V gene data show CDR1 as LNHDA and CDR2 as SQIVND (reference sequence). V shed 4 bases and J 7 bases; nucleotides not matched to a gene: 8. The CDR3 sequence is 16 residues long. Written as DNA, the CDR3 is TGTGCCAGTAGTACCTTTTCCGGGACAGGGGGCCAGCCCCAGCATTTT. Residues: CASSTFSGTGGQPQHF.

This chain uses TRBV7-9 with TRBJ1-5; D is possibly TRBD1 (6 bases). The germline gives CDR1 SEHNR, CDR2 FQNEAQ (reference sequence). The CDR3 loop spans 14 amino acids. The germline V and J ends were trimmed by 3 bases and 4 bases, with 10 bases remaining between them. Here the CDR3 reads CASSFQGTNQPQHF. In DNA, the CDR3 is TGTGCCAGCAGCTTTCAGGGGACAAATCAGCCCCAGCATTTT. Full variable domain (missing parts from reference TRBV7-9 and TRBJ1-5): DTGVSQNPRHKITKRGQNVTFRCDPISEHNRLYWYRQTLGQGPEFLTYFQNEAQLEKSRLLSDRFSAERPKGSFSTLEIQRTEQGDSAMYLCASSFQGTNQPQHFGDGTRLSIL.

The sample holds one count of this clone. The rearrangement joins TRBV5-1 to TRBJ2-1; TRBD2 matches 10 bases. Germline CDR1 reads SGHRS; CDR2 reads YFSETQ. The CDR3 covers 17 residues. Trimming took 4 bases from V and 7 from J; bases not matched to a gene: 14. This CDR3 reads CASSQTIAGGPTNEQFF. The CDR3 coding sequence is TGCGCCAGCAGCCAAACTATAGCGGGGGGACCCACGAATGAGCAGTTCTTC.

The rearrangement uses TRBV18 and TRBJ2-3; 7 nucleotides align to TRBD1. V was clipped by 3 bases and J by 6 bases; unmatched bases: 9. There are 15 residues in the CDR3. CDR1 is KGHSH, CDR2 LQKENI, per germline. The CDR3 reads CASSPPGPRGDTQYF. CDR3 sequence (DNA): TGTGCCAGCTCACCTCCGGGACCCAGGGGGGATACGCAGTATTTT.

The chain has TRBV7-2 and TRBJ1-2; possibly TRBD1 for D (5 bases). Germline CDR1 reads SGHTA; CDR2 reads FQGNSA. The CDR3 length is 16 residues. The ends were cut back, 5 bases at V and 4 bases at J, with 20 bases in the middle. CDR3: CASSRNLAGGFYGYTF. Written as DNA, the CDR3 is TGTGCCAGCAGCCGAAATTTGGCTGGGGGGTTCTATGGCTACACCTTC.

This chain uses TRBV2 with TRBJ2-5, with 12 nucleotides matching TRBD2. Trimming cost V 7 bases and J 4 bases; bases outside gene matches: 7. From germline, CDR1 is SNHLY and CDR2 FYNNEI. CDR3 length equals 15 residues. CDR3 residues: CASKASGGAPETQYF. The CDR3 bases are TGTGCCAGCAAGGCTAGCGGGGGGGCCCCAGAGACCCAGTACTTC.

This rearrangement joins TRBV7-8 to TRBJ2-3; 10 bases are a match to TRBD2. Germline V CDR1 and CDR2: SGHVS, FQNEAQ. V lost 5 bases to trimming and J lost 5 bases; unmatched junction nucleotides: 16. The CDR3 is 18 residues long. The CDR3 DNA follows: TGTGCCAGCAGCCCCAGTCGTCGAGCGGGGGGGGCCGTAGATACGCAGTATTTT. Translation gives CASSPSRRAGGAVDTQYF.

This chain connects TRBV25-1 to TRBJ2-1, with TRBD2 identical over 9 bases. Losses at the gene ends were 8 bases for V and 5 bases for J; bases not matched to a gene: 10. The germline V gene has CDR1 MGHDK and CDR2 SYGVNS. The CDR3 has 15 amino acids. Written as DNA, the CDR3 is TGTGCCAGCGTTATTAGCGGGAGTTCCAACAATGAGCAGTTCTTC. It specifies CASVISGSSNNEQFF. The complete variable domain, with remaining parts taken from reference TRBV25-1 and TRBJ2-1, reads EADIYQTPRYLVIGTGKKITLECSQTMGHDKMYWYQQDPGMELHLIHYSYGVNSTEKGDLSSESTVSRIRTEHFPLTLESARPSHTSQYLCASVISGSSNNEQFFGPGTRLTVL.

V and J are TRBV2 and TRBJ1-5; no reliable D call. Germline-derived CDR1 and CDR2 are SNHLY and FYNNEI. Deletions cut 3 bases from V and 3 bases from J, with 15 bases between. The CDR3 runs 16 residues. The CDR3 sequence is CASSEEGGTPNQPQHF. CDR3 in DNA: TGTGCCAGCAGTGAGGAAGGCGGTACCCCCAATCAGCCCCAGCATTTT.

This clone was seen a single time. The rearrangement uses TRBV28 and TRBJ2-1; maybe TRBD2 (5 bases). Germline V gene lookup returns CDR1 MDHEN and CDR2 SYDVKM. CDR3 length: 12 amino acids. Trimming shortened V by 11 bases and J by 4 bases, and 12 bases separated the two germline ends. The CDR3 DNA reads TGTGCCGTGGAGGCACCATACAATGAGCAGTTCTTC. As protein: CAVEAPYNEQFF.

The DNA of the CDR3 is TGTGCCAGCAGCCCGACAGGGGAGATTTCCGAGCAGTACTTC. It yields the protein CASSPTGEISEQYF. The chain is built from TRBV11-2 and TRBJ2-7; 8 bases fit TRBD1. Germline-derived CDR1 and CDR2 are SGHAT and FQNNGV. This CDR3 is 14 amino acids long. The J segment lost 6 bases and the V segment lost 5 bases, leaving 9 bases of the junction unmatched.